This T cell receptor (beta chain) was sequenced for a study of T cells after yellow fever vaccination. This clonotype was counted at least ten times. Germline lookup yields CDR1 SGHTA and CDR2 FQGNSA. There are 13 residues in the CDR3. Trimming took 8 bases from V and 1 from J, leaving 11 bases between them. TCRdb reprocessed the 5' RACE reads via MiXCR and lists one record per CDR3 protein. The table includes about 170,000 distinct CDR3 sequences, approximately 6% detected once. The TCR sequence derives from a man aged 18 to 29 who received the YFV17D yellow fever vaccine. The chain carries TRBV7-2 and TRBJ2-5, with D perhaps TRBD2 (5 bases). Material: CD4+ T cells sorted from PBMCs, obtained on the day of the first yellow fever vaccination. The CDR3 spells CASGGGTQETQYF. The CDR3 bases are TGTGCCAGCGGAGGCGGAACCCAAGAGACCCAGTACTTC.